A selection of T cell receptor beta chains follows, all from one sample in a study of tumor and adjacent non-tumor tissue in lung cancer. TCRdb re-called the multiplex PCR reads with MiXCR, one entry per CDR3 protein. The sample consists of 91,000 or so distinct CDR3 sequences, 65% to 75% of them appearing once. The material sequenced was lung tumor tissue. The receptor set was obtained from a man in his fifties or sixties with non-small cell lung cancer. CDR3s include the opening cysteine and the closing phenylalanine or tryptophan. D genes are given only for firm matches. The size entry is marked missing in some rows and otherwise reads once, few, many or a size class.

V	J	D	size	CDR3	DNA
TRBV6-1	TRBJ1-5	NA	NA	CAISPGSPNQPQHF	TGTGCCATCAGTCCAGGGTCTCCCAATCAGCCACAGCATTTT
TRBV6-6	TRBJ2-1	TRBD2	NA	CASKTSGSSSYDEQFF	TGTGCCAGCAAGACTAGCGGGAGTTCCTCCTACGATGAGCAGTTCTTC
TRBV7-8	TRBJ2-7	NA	many	CASSPGPDLANYEQYF	TGTGCCAGCAGCCCAGGCCCCGACCTCGCTAACTACGAGCAGTACTTC
TRBV29-1	TRBJ1-5	NA	medium-sized	CSAADGHSNQPQHF	TGCAGCGCAGCAGACGGTCATAGCAATCAGCCCCAGCATTTT
TRBV20-1	TRBJ2-3	NA	NA	CSARDNNSFDTQYF	TGCAGTGCTCGAGACAATAATTCTTTCGATACGCAGTATTTT
TRBV28	TRBJ2-2	TRBD2	NA	CASSSLGGSGTWELFF	TGTGCCAGCAGCTCCCTTGGGGGGAGCGGGACCTGGGAGCTGTTTTTT
TRBV5-4	TRBJ1-1	NA	NA	CASSFRVIAFF	TGTGCCAGCAGCTTCAGGGTGATAGCTTTCTTT
TRBV4-2	TRBJ2-4	NA	NA	CASSHDTVPPVNIQYF	TGTGCCAGCAGCCATGATACGGTCCCCCCAGTGAACATTCAGTACTTC
TRBV6-6	TRBJ1-5	NA	NA	CVSGPRVTSFGNQPQHF	TGTGTCAGCGGGCCCCGGGTCACGTCGTTTGGCAATCAGCCCCAGCATTTT
TRBV6-5	TRBJ1-6	NA	NA	CASRPPGGSPPLRF	TGTGCCAGCAGACCCCCGGGGGGTAGCCCACCCCTCCGCTTT
TRBV7-9	TRBJ2-7	NA	many	CASSLGPREQYF	TGTGCCAGCAGCTTGGGCCCTCGTGAGCAGTACTTC
TRBV20-1	TRBJ2-3	NA	once	CSASTRAVGTDRQYF	TGCAGTGCAAGCACTAGAGCCGTGGGTACAGATAGGCAGTATTTT
TRBV5-5	TRBJ1-2	TRBD1	NA	CTSTSRQGLAQGGYTF	TGTACCAGCACCTCAAGACAGGGGCTCGCCCAGGGTGGCTACACCTTT
TRBV20-1	TRBJ2-1	NA	NA	CNARDIQGGDEQFF	TGCAATGCTAGAGATATACAAGGGGGAGATGAGCAGTTCTTC
TRBV7-9	TRBJ2-7	NA	many	CASSSGSGGEQYF	TGTGCCAGCAGCTCCGGGAGTGGGGGAGAGCAGTACTTC
TRBV6-2/TRBV6-3	TRBJ1-5	NA	few	CASSYGKVLYSNQPQHF	TGTGCCAGCAGTTACGGGAAGGTCCTCTATAGCAATCAGCCCCAGCATTTT
TRBV4-2	TRBJ2-1	NA	many	CASSANRVLADEQFF	TGTGCCAGCAGCGCGAACAGGGTCCTGGCGGATGAGCAGTTCTTC
TRBV19	TRBJ2-1	TRBD2	few	CASSIMGGRADYEQFF	TGTGCCAGTAGTATAATGGGCGGGAGGGCCGATTATGAGCAGTTCTTC
TRBV11-2	TRBJ1-4	NA	NA	CASSPRPGESEKLFF	TGTGCCAGCAGCCCGCGACCTGGGGAAAGCGAAAAACTGTTTTTT
TRBV10-3	TRBJ2-7	NA	NA	CAINPGSNEQYF	TGTGCCATCAACCCGGGAAGCAACGAGCAGTACTTC
TRBV6-1	TRBJ2-3	NA	NA	CASNNVRGDTQYF	TGTGCCAGCAATAATGTCCGCGGAGATACGCAGTATTTT
TRBV7-9	TRBJ2-5	NA	few	CASSPQGVETQCF	TGTGCCAGCAGCCCGCAGGGTGTAGAGACCCAGTGCTTC
TRBV4-1	TRBJ2-1	NA	NA	CPSSQDEDITFF	TGCCCCAGCAGCCAAGACGAGGACATTACGTTCTTC
TRBV7-8	TRBJ2-1	TRBD1	NA	CASSQTGYYLFF	TGTGCCAGCAGTCAGACAGGGTACTATCTGTTCTTC
TRBV4-3	TRBJ2-6	NA	NA	CVSSQEADSGSVANVLTF	TGCGTCAGCAGCCAAGAGGCGGACAGTGGCTCTGTGGCCAACGTCCTGACTTTC
TRBV6-6	TRBJ2-6	NA	NA	CARTYLISGANVLTF	TGTGCCCGCACCTACCTGATCTCTGGGGCCAACGTTCTGACTTTC
TRBV5-1	TRBJ2-2	NA	few	CASSLLGDSGELFF	TGCGCCAGCAGCCTCCTAGGGGATTCCGGGGAGCTGTTTTTT
TRBV11-2	TRBJ2-3	TRBD2	NA	CASSFPGLAGGPVDRQYF	TGTGCCAGCAGCTTCCCCGGACTAGCGGGGGGGCCGGTGGATAGGCAGTATTTT
TRBV12-5	TRBJ2-1	NA	NA	CGSGSGLILSDEQFF	TGTGGTAGTGGCTCTGGACTCATACTTTCCGATGAGCAGTTCTTC
TRBV28	TRBJ2-5	NA	NA	CASSLTGARSSETQYF	TGTGCCAGCAGTTTAACGGGGGCGCGTTCATCGGAGACCCAGTACTTC
TRBV29-1	TRBJ2-2	NA	many	CSVEVSPQGGELFF	TGCAGCGTTGAAGTTTCCCCTCAGGGCGGGGAGCTGTTTTTT
TRBV11-3	TRBJ2-1	TRBD2	NA	CASSHWISGSHEQFF	TGTGCCAGCAGCCACTGGATCAGCGGGAGCCATGAGCAGTTCTTC
TRBV30	TRBJ2-7	NA	once	CARGARASHEQYF	TGTGCCCGGGGAGCCCGGGCATCCCACGAGCAATACTTC
TRBV4-1	TRBJ2-7	NA	NA	CASNQEIQSGGFTKQYF	TGCGCCAGCAACCAAGAGATACAGAGTGGGGGTTTTACCAAGCAGTACTTC
TRBV6-6	TRBJ2-1	NA	NA	CASSRSGSSSYNEQFF	TGTGCCAGCAGTCGTAGCGGCTCTAGCTCCTACAATGAGCAGTTCTTC
TRBV4-1	TRBJ1-2	NA	NA	CASSQTTGIGQSPCYTF	TGCGCCAGCAGCCAAACCACCGGTATCGGACAGTCGCCGTGCTACACCTTC
TRBV20-1	TRBJ2-3	TRBD2	NA	CSARGQKGTSTYTQYF	TGCAGTGCTAGAGGGCAAAAGGGGACTAGCACATATACGCAGTATTTT